This T cell receptor (beta chain) derives from a study of shared clonotypes between healthy human individuals. J was trimmed by 0 bases and V by 2 bases; bases with no gene match: 3. Germline assignment: CDR1 SGHTA and CDR2 FQGTGA. The CDR3 totals 15 residues. It was across several immunoSEQ plates that each subset's genomic DNA was evenly split. In the sorted-subset replicate PCRs, 200 ng DNA, 25,000 to 30,000 T cell genomes, was used. The method was immunoSEQ multiplex PCR; TCRdb's version includes in-frame clones alone and lacks a portion of them. This table holds 1.5 million to 2.5 million clones, roughly 94% found once. Only CD45RO-negative cells positively selected for CCR7 counted as naive CD8 cells, so terminally differentiated effector memory CD45RA+ cells were excluded. To note about this clone: What it binds is unknown. Other DNA sequences of this sample code for an identical CDR3.

Study-wide findings and caveats: Between a few donors, naive CD4 clonotypes were shared at a level of about 5%. Generation probabilities were higher for clonotypes shared across all four sorted-subset donors than for unshared ones.

Sequencing was done on a sample of naive CD8+ T cells sorted from blood. The TCR originated in a man aged 18 to 29 in good health. This chain connects TRBV7-3 to TRBJ2-7; 8 nucleotides match TRBD2. CDR3 DNA: TGTGCCAGCAGCTTAGCGGGGGGTCCCTCCTACGAGCAGTACTTC. This sequence encodes CASSLAGGPSYEQYF.